Below, one TCR beta chain is given with its context. The antigen is not known. The sample comes from a study of blood T cells in healthy people across ages. The CDR3 runs 13 residues. Per the germline V gene, CDR1 is MDHEN and CDR2 is SYDVKM. The V end lost 5 bases, the J end lost 2 bases, and 10 bases lay between the germline ends. A J-beta primer mix and a sample-barcoded 5' primer were used in a second PCR of about 7 to 12 cycles. Researchers report that a template-switch adaptor with 12 random nucleotides tagged each cDNA molecule. TCRdb called the 5' RACE reads again in MiXCR, with one record for every CDR3 protein. This table has approximately 1.5 million distinct CDR3 sequences, around 40% appearing once. Findings and limits, study-wide: The diversity estimates, figures obtained from one million T cells, were considered underestimates. Naive T cell percentage showed a strong correlation with TCR beta diversity.

The rearrangement uses TRBV28 and TRBJ2-7, with D unclear. Sequencing was performed on blood. The sequence came from a woman between 18 and 29 years old in good health. CDR3: CASSTENTYEQYF. CDR3 coding DNA: TGTGCCAGCAGTACTGAAAACACCTACGAGCAGTACTTC.